This T cell receptor (beta chain) came from a study of vaccination and CD4 T cells after COVID-19. Study summary: Convalescent patients, SARS-CoV-2 positive by nasal swab PCR, comprised roughly ten mild cases and one severe case. For post-vaccine samples, collection took place a median around 70 days after dose two, ranging from 14 to 241. General study results and limits: It was observed that, in convalescent patients, a median about 83% of reactive clones arose only post-vaccination.

V was clipped by 0 bases and J by 5 bases; unmatched bases: 7. Germline CDR1 and CDR2: DFQATT and SNEGSKA (reference sequence). The CDR3 runs to 15 residues. There are a few counts of this clonotype. Its antigen is still unknown. Each CDR3 protein is one row after TCRdb ran MiXCR on the PCR reads. This table has fewer than 25,000 distinct CDR3 sequences, 45% to 55% appearing once. The receptor was derived from a human donor who had recovered from COVID-19. Sequenced material: CD4+ T cells from blood, taken before SARS-CoV-2 vaccination. The chain links TRBV20-1 to TRBJ1-5; 7 nucleotides agree with TRBD1. For the CDR3, the DNA is TGCAGTGCTAGAGATGCTGGACAGGCGTATCAGCCCCAGCATTTT. It specifies CSARDAGQAYQPQHF.